This TCR beta chain was profiled in a study of beta chain features in type 1 diabetes. Losses at the gene ends were 1 base for V and 7 bases for J; bases not matched to a gene: 5. The germline V gene encodes CDR1 SEHNR and CDR2 FQNEAQ (reference sequence). This CDR3 contains 15 residues. This clone has only a few counts. Its antigen is not identified. Study-level points and caveats: Researchers report that Type 1 diabetes patients had moderately but significantly shorter TCRB CDR3s across all four CD4+ subsets.

The entirety of the isolated RNA underwent reverse transcription, so expressed TCRB transcripts were sequenced. Clones were read by immunoSEQ multiplex PCR, and TCRdb kept only the in-frame ones, dropping some. The sample has around 360,000 clones, roughly an eighth seen once; the top ten hold over 0.008%. The chain links TRBV7-9 to TRBJ1-4; 8 positions match TRBD1. This clonotype was sampled from a woman under 30 with type 1 diabetes. The specimen was naive CD4+ T cells from blood. The CDR3 coding sequence is TGTGCCAGCAGCTTAGAAGAGGACAGGGTTGAAAAACTGTTTTTT. Translating it yields CASSLEEDRVEKLFF.